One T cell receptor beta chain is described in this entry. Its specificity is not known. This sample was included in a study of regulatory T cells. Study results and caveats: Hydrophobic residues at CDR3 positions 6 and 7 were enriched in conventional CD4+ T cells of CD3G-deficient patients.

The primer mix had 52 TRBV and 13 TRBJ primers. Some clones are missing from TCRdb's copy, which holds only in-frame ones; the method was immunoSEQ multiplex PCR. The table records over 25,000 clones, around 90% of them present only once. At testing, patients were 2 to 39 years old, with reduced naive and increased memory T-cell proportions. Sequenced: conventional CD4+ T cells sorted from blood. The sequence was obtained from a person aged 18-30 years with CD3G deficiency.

The CDR3 DNA reads TGTGCCAGCAGTCTGGGACACCGGAGCTCCTACGAGCAGTACTTC. Its protein is CASSLGHRSSYEQYF. The chain joins TRBV28 to TRBJ2-7, with a tentative D call TRBD1 (6 bases). Trimming took off 5 bases at V and 0 bases at J, with 14 bases between the two ends. CDR3 length: 15 residues. CDR1 and CDR2 from the germline V gene are MDHEN and SYDVKM.